This T cell receptor (beta chain) originates from a study of T-cell memory formation after mild COVID-19 (TCRdb year 2021). At the level of the whole study: Most TCR sequence clusters were specific to one of the two donors. Two young, previously healthy adult volunteers made up the cohort, one male and one female. In two donors, T-cell clones that expanded and contracted after mild COVID-19 were followed by sequencing TCRalpha and TCRbeta repertoires longitudinally.

The paper as a whole reports these results and caveats: Whether the second-wave clones peaking on day 37 were SARS-CoV-2 specific was not confirmed. Balanced CD4/CD8 phenotypes were observed for clones contracting from day 15 to 85, whereas a bias towards CD4+ was observed for a second wave of clones expanding from day 15 to 37. Contracting CD4+ clones were located mainly in the CM and EM memory subsets, whereas CD8+ clones were found to be enriched in EMRA. The detection of some responding clones in pre-infection memory suggests that pre-existing cross-reactive memory T cells joined the SARS-CoV-2 response. The study covered only a couple of mild cases, and larger cohorts including severe cases with pre-infection samples were considered necessary.

This clonotype was seen a handful of times. The target of this receptor is not known. Per-base quality was not reported, and no clone a single base away is much larger than it. PBMCs were isolated by Ficoll-Paque density gradient centrifugation. The data were produced on an Illumina NovaSeq 6000. TCRalpha and TCRbeta cDNA libraries were built by 5'RACE with constant-segment primers, adding sample barcodes and unique molecular identifiers. RNA was extracted from every sample with Trizol reagent. Libraries were amplified in two PCR steps, with a second sample barcode and Illumina TruSeq adapters added in the second step. Libraries were sequenced on an Illumina NovaSeq with 2 x 150 bp paired-end reads. Per the authors' processing: Reads were demultiplexed and collapsed into UMI-guided consensus sequences with migec v1.2.7. Using mixcr v2.1.11, UMI consensuses were aligned to TRA and TRB V and J templates and then assembled into clonotypes. Expanded or contracted clonotypes were those called significant by both edgeR and NoisET, with noise models trained on biological replicates. For edgeR calls, a false discovery rate-adjusted p below 0.01 and a log2 fold-change threshold of 1 were applied. As an exploratory analysis of dynamics, max-normalized trajectories of the 1000 most abundant clonotypes were examined by PCA with hierarchical clustering. Separately sequenced CD4+ and CD8+ repertoires were used to assign a CD4 or CD8 phenotype to each responding clone. The public reads were quality trimmed at Q25 with fastp and then assembled into clones with MiXCR by TCRdb, keeping productive beta chains. Each entry merges the rows of one CDR3 protein and shows their most common DNA and genes. TCRdb's processing, not the authors', yielded these V and J calls. Across this sample there are 270,000 or so distinct CDR3 sequences, with approximately 15% seen only once. The top ten hold around 21% of the sample.

Measured from the cysteine to the phenylalanine, the CDR3 is 14 residues long. CDR3 DNA only is kept here, 42 bases in frame from base 1. V is cut by 4 bases and J by 2 bases, and the space between the germline ends is 10 bases. For CDR1 and CDR2, the germline V gene lists SNHLY and FYNNEI. This sequence was found in a man between 18 and 35 years old who had mild COVID-19 (a few samples of this study predate the infection). The sample titles of this study are shuffled in the database, so cell type and time point are left out; the donor was told from shared clones. The rearrangement joined TRBV2 to TRBJ2-3; a weak D assignment points to TRBD1 (6 bases agree). The sample was PBMCs or a T cell subset sorted from them (not recorded which). The CDR3 is CASSVTGITDTQYF. The nucleotide sequence is given as TGTGCCAGCAGTGTTACAGGGATCACAGATACGCAGTATTTT.